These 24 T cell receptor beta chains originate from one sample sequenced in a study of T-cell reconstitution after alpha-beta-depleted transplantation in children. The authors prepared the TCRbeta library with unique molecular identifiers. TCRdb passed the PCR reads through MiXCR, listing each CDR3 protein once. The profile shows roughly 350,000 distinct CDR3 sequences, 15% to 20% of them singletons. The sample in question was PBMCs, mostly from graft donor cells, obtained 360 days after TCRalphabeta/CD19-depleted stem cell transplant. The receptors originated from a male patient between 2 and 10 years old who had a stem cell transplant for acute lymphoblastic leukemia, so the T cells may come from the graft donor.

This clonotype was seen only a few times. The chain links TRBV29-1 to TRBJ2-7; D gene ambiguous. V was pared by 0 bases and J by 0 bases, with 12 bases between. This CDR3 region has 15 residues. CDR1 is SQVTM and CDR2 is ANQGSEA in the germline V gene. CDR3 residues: CSVEDPDSSSYEQYF. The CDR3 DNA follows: TGCAGCGTTGAAGATCCGGATTCCAGCTCCTACGAGCAGTACTTC.

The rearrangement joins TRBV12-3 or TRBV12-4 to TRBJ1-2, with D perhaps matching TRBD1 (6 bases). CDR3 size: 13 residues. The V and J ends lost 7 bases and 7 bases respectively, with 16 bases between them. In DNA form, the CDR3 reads TGTGCCAGCACCTTGGCAGGGGCGACTGGCTACACCTTC. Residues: CASTLAGATGYTF.

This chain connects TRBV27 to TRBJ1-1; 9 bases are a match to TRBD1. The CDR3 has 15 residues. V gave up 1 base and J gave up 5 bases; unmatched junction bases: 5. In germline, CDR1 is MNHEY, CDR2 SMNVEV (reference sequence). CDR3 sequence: CASSLYRGLWTEAFF. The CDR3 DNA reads TGTGCCAGCAGTTTATACAGGGGGCTATGGACTGAAGCTTTCTTT.

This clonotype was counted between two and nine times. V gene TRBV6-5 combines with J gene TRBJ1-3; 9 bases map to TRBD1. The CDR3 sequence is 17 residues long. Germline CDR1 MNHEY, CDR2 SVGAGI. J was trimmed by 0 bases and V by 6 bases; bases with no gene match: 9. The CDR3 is CASSHRGTGHSGNTIYF. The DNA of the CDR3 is TGTGCCAGCAGCCACCGCGGGACAGGGCACTCTGGAAACACCATATATTTT.

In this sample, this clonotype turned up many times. As DNA, the CDR3 is TGCAGTGCTAGTCGGGCAGTCTCCTACGAGCAGTACTTC. Protein sequence: CSASRAVSYEQYF. This chain links TRBV20-1 with TRBJ2-7; D uncertain. The germline V gene encodes CDR1 DFQATT and CDR2 SNEGSKA (reference sequence). The CDR3 sequence is 13 residues long. Trimming shortened V by 3 bases and J by 0 bases, and 9 bases separated the two germline ends.

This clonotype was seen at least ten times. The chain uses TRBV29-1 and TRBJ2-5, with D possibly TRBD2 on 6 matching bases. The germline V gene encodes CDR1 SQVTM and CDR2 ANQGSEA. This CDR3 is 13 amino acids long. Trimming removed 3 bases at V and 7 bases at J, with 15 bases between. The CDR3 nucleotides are TGCAGCGTTGACTCCGGGAGAAAAGGGACCCAGTACTTC. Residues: CSVDSGRKGTQYF.

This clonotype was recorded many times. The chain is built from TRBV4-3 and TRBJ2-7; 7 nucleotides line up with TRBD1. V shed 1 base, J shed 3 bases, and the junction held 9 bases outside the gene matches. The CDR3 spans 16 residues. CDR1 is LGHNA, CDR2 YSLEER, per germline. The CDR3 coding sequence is TGCGCCAGCAGCCAAGTGGGGGACAGTGTACTCTACGAGCAGTACTTC. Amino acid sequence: CASSQVGDSVLYEQYF.

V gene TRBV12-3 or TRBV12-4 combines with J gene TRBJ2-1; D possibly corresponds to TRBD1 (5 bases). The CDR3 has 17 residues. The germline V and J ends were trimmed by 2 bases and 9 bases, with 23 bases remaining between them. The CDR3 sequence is CASSLSPDSPHLGEQFF. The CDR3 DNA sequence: TGTGCCAGCAGTTTATCGCCAGACAGTCCCCATCTTGGTGAGCAGTTCTTC.

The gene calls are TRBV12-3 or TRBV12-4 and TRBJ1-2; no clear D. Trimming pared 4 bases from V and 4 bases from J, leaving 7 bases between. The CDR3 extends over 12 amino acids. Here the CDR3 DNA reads TGTGCCAGCAGTTACGGTCCCTATGGCTACACCTTC. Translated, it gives CASSYGPYGYTF.

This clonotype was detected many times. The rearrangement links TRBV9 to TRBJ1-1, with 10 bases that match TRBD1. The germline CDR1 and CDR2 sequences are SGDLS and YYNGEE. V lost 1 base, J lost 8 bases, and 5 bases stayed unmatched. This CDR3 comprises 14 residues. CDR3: CASSVRQGANEAFF. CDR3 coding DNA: TGTGCCAGCAGCGTACGACAGGGGGCGAACGAAGCTTTCTTT. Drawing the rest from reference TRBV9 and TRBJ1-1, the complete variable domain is DSGVTQTPKHLITATGQRVTLRCSPRSGDLSVYWYQQSLDQGLQFLIQYYNGEERAKGNILERFSAQQFPDLHSELNLSSLELGDSALYFCASSVRQGANEAFFGQGTRLTVV.

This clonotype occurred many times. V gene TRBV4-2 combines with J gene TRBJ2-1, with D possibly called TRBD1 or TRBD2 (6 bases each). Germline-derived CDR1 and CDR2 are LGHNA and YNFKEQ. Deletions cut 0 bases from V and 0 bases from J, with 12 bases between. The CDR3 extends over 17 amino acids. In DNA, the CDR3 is TGTGCCAGCAGCCAAGAATGGAGGGGGGCCTCCTACAATGAGCAGTTCTTC. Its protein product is CASSQEWRGASYNEQFF.

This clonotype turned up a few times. The CDR3 nucleotides read TGCAGCGTTGGAGCGACAAAGAACACCGGGGAGCTGTTTTTT. Protein sequence: CSVGATKNTGELFF. This sequence joins TRBV29-1 and TRBJ2-2, with D unresolved. Per the germline V gene, CDR1 is SQVTM and CDR2 is ANQGSEA. V shed 4 bases and J shed 1 base, with 10 bases lying between them. The length of the CDR3 is 14 residues.

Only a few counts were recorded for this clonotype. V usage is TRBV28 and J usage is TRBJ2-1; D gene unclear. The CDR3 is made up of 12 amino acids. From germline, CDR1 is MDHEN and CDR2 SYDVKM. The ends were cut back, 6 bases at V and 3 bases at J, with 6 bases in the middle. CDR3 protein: CASSAHYNEQFF. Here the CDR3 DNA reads TGTGCCAGCAGCGCTCACTACAATGAGCAGTTCTTC. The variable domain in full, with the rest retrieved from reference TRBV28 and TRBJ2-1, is DVKVTQSSRYLVKRTGEKVFLECVQDMDHENMFWYRQDPGLGLRLIYFSYDVKMKEKGDIPEGYSVSREKKERFSLILESASTNQTSMYLCASSAHYNEQFFGPGTRLTVL.

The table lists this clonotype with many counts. CDR3 in amino acids: CASSYANGEGTDTQYF. CDR3 coding DNA: TGTGCCAGCAGTTACGCAAATGGAGAAGGCACAGATACGCAGTATTTT. This rearrangement joins TRBV6-5 to TRBJ2-3; unclear D gene. Germline CDR1 reads MNHEY; CDR2 reads SVGAGI. The CDR3 extends over 16 amino acids. V was cut by 2 bases and J by 1 base, with 13 bases left in between.

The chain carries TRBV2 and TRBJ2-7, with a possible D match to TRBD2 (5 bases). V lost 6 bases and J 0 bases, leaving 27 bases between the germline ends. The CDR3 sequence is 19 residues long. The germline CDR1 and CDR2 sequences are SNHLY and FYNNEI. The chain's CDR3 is CASSSIHWAPSGSSYEQYF. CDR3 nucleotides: TGTGCCAGCAGCTCCATTCACTGGGCCCCTTCGGGAAGCTCCTACGAGCAGTACTTC.

In DNA form, the CDR3 reads TGTGCCAGCAGCTTGGGTAGGGGGCCCTACGAGCAGTACTTC. It is translated as CASSLGRGPYEQYF. V and J are TRBV5-6 and TRBJ2-7, with 7 bases that match TRBD1. CDR3 length: 14 residues. Trimming at V came to 0 bases and at J to 2 bases, leaving 2 bases not matched to a gene. CDR1 SGHDT and CDR2 YYEEEE come from the germline V gene.

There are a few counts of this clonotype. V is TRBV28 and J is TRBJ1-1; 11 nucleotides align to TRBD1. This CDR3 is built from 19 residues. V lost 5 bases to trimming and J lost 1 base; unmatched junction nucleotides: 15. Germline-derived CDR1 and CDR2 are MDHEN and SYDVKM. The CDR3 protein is CASSPHLGQGALGNTEAFF. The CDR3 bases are TGTGCCAGCAGTCCTCACCTAGGACAGGGGGCTCTAGGGAACACTGAAGCTTTCTTT.

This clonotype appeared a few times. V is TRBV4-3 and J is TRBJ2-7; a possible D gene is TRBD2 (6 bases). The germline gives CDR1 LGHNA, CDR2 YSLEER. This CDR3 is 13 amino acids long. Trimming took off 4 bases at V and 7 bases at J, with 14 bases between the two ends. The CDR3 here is CASSPTLGREQYF. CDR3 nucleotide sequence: TGCGCCAGCAGCCCCACCTTGGGGAGGGAGCAGTACTTC.

The CDR3 reads CASSQDTSPWETQYF. The CDR3 bases are TGCGCCAGCAGCCAAGACACTAGCCCTTGGGAGACCCAGTACTTC. The V gene is TRBV4-1, the J gene TRBJ2-5, with D tentatively TRBD2 (6 bases). Trimming pared 0 bases from V and 5 bases from J, leaving 13 bases between. The CDR3 extends over 15 amino acids. Germline V CDR1 and CDR2: MGHRA, YSYEKL.

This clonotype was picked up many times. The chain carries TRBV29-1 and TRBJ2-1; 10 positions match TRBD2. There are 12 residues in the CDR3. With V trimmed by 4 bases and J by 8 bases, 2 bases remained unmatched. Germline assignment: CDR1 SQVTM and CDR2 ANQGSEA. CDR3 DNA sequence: TGCAGCGTTGGGGGGACTAGCGATGAGCAGTTCTTC. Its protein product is CSVGGTSDEQFF.

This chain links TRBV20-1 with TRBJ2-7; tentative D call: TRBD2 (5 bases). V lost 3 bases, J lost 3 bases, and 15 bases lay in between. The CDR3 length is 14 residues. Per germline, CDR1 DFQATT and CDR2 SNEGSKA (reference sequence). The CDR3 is CSASGVLSFYEQYF. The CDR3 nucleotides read TGCAGTGCTAGCGGGGTTCTTTCTTTCTACGAGCAGTACTTC.

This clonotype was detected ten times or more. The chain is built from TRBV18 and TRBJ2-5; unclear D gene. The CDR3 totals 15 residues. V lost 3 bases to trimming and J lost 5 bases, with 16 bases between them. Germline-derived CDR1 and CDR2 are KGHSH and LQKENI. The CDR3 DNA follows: TGTGCCAGCTCACCCAAAGCCGACCCAACGGAGACCCAGTACTTC. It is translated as CASSPKADPTETQYF.

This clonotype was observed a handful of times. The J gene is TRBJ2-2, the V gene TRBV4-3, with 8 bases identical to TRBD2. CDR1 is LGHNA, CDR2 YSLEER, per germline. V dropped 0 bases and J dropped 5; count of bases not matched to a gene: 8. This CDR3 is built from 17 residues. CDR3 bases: TGCGCCAGCAGCCAAGAGCCGGGACTAGAAGATACCGGGGAGCTGTTTTTT. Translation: CASSQEPGLEDTGELFF.

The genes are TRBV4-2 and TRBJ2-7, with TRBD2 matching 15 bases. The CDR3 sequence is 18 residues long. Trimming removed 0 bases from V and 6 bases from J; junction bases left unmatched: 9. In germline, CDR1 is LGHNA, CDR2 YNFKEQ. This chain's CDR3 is CASSQDDFKGLAGGEQYF. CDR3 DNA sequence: TGTGCCAGCAGCCAAGATGATTTTAAGGGACTAGCGGGAGGCGAGCAGTACTTC.